This TCR beta chain emerged from a study of blood T cells in healthy people across ages. It was with a sample-barcoded 5' primer and a J-beta primer mix that a second PCR of about 6 to 12 cycles was run. Each CDR3 protein is one row after TCRdb ran MiXCR on the 5' RACE reads. The table has fewer than 900,000 distinct CDR3 sequences, approximately 43% seen once. The CDR3 extends over 14 amino acids. Germline V CDR1 and CDR2: MNHNY, SVGAGI (reference sequence). V trimming: 6 bases; J trimming: 3 bases; junction bases outside the gene matches: 5. The receptor comes from a woman aged 55 to 70 in good health. The rearrangement uses TRBV6-6 and TRBJ1-2; 9 bases match TRBD1. Sample: blood. The CDR3 loop is CASRPQGADYGYTF. The DNA of the CDR3 is TGTGCCAGCAGACCACAGGGGGCGGACTATGGCTACACCTTC.